One and the same sample provided the 13 T cell receptor beta chains below, sequenced in a study of T-cell memory formation after mild COVID-19. Using its own MiXCR run on the 5' RACE reads, TCRdb lists one record per CDR3 protein. The sample lists about half a million distinct CDR3 sequences, over 15% seen once, with roughly 12% in the top ten. Sequenced input: PBMCs or a T cell subset sorted from them (not recorded which). The receptors originated from an adult woman who had mild COVID-19 (a few samples of this study predate the infection). Cell type and time point are not known.

This clonotype was observed a few times. The chain has TRBV6-5 and TRBJ1-1, with TRBD1 as a possible D gene (6 bases). In germline, CDR1 is MNHEY, CDR2 SVGAGI. V was shortened by 6 bases and J by 1 base, with 15 bases between the two germline ends. The CDR3 spans 15 residues. The CDR3 DNA reads as TGTGCCAGCAGGATAATACAGGGCAGGAACACTGAAGCTTTCTTT. Translation gives CASRIIQGRNTEAFF.

This clonotype was observed a handful of times. The chain is built from TRBV12-3 or TRBV12-4 and TRBJ1-5, with D unresolved. V was shortened by 2 bases and J by 3 bases, with 14 bases between the two germline ends. The CDR3 length is 16 residues. CDR3 amino acids: CASSLRRGNNNQPQHF. CDR3 DNA: TGTGCCAGCAGTTTAAGGCGCGGGAATAACAATCAGCCCCAGCATTTT.

This clonotype was observed many times. The CDR3 DNA reads as TGCAGTGCTAGAGAAAATCAGCCCCAGCATTTT. It specifies CSARENQPQHF. This chain links TRBV20-1 with TRBJ1-5; D not resolved. The CDR3 runs to 11 residues. V was shortened by 0 bases and J by 4 bases, with 1 base between the two germline ends. Germline V gene sequence: CDR1 DFQATT, CDR2 SNEGSKA (reference sequence).

The chain recombines TRBV29-1 with TRBJ1-1, with a tentative D call TRBD1 (5 bases). V lost 3 bases, J lost 0 bases, and 11 bases lay in between. This CDR3 region has 14 residues. The germline V gene encodes CDR1 SQVTM and CDR2 ANQGSEA. This chain's CDR3 is CSVERQTMNTEAFF. DNA for the CDR3: TGCAGCGTTGAGAGACAGACCATGAACACTGAAGCTTTCTTT.

The chain couples TRBV20-1 to TRBJ2-7, with TRBD2 matching 9 bases. The V segment lost 0 bases and the J segment 3 bases; nucleotides outside the gene matches: 9. Germline V gene sequence: CDR1 DFQATT, CDR2 SNEGSKA (reference sequence). This CDR3 contains 16 residues. This CDR3 reads CSARDRASGVHYEQYF. CDR3 nucleotide sequence: TGCAGTGCTAGAGATAGGGCTAGCGGGGTCCACTACGAGCAGTACTTC.

This clonotype has just a few counts. The chain carries TRBV10-3 and TRBJ2-7, with D possibly being TRBD1 or TRBD2 (5 bases each). The V end lost 7 bases, the J end lost 0 bases, and 13 bases lay between the germline ends. The CDR3 runs 14 residues. Germline V gene sequence: CDR1 ENHRY, CDR2 SYGVKD. CDR3 in amino acids: CAIKNGTSSYEQYF. CDR3 in DNA: TGTGCCATCAAGAACGGGACCAGCTCCTACGAGCAGTACTTC.

This clonotype was counted between two and nine times. V is TRBV14 and J is TRBJ1-2; no definite D call. CDR3 length: 14 residues. The V and J ends lost 4 bases and 3 bases respectively, with 12 bases between them. The germline V gene has CDR1 SGHDN and CDR2 FVKESK. CDR3: CASSPTEGHYGYTF. CDR3 DNA sequence: TGTGCCAGCAGCCCCACAGAGGGCCACTATGGCTACACCTTC.

The chain links TRBV2 to TRBJ2-3; D may correspond to TRBD1 or TRBD2 (6 bases each). The V end was cut by 7 bases, the J end by 2 bases, with 10 bases between. CDR1 and CDR2 from the germline V gene are SNHLY and FYNNEI. The CDR3 contains 13 residues. The CDR3 DNA reads TGTGCCAGCATCGGGGGCAACACAGATACGCAGTATTTT. Amino acid sequence: CASIGGNTDTQYF.

V usage is TRBV7-3 and J usage is TRBJ2-7; possibly TRBD2 for D (6 bases). With 5 bases removed from V and 3 bases from J, the gap between germline ends came to 14 bases. The CDR3 covers 14 residues. Germline CDR1 SGHTA, CDR2 FQGTGA. DNA of the CDR3: TGTGCCAGCAGCCCGGGGGACGGAAACTACGAGCAGTACTTC. Translating it yields CASSPGDGNYEQYF. The full variable domain, its missing parts supplied by reference TRBV7-3 and TRBJ2-7, is GAGVSQTPSNKVTEKGKYVELRCDPISGHTALYWYRQSLGQGPEFLIYFQGTGAADDSGLPNDRFFAVRPEGSVSTLKIQRTERGDSAVYLCASSPGDGNYEQYFGPGTRLTVT.

This clonotype was picked up a small number of times. V and J are TRBV7-2 and TRBJ2-7, with D perhaps matching TRBD2 (5 bases). Trimming removed 5 bases at V and 2 bases at J, with 13 bases between. The CDR3 sequence is 14 residues long. Germline CDR1 reads SGHTA; CDR2 reads FQGNSA. The CDR3 coding sequence is TGTGCCAGCAGCCACCGAGGAGCGGCCTACGAGCAGTACTTC. Amino acids: CASSHRGAAYEQYF.

This clonotype has only a few counts. The rearrangement uses TRBV29-1 and TRBJ2-5; D is perhaps TRBD1 (5 bases). The CDR3 runs to 13 residues. CDR1 and CDR2 (germline): SQVTM, ANQGSEA. Trimming removed 3 bases from V and 1 base from J, with 9 bases in between. The CDR3 spells CSVDGRVQETQYF. CDR3 bases: TGCAGCGTTGACGGCAGGGTCCAAGAGACCCAGTACTTC.

In its sample, this clonotype was seen many times. The chain combines TRBV12-3 or TRBV12-4 with TRBJ1-6, with no clear D. V gave up 5 bases and J gave up 5 bases, with 7 bases separating them. The CDR3 has 13 residues. DNA of the CDR3: TGTGCCAGCAGTACTCGACATAATTCACCCCTCCACTTT. Translating gives CASSTRHNSPLHF.

The CDR3 nucleotides are TGTGCCATCAGTGAGCCGGGACAGGGTAACGAGCAGTACTTC. This translates into CAISEPGQGNEQYF. The chain uses TRBV10-3 and TRBJ2-7, with 9 bases that match TRBD1. This CDR3 is built from 14 residues. Unmatched junction bases numbered 4, after V lost 2 bases and J lost 5 bases. Germline values: CDR1 ENHRY, CDR2 SYGVKD.